This T cell receptor beta chain was found in a study of T cells expressing NK-cell markers. For the study at large: Sorted CD3+CD56+NKG2C+, CD3+CD56+NKG2C- and CD3+CD56-NKG2C+ T-cell subsets were beta-chain profiled. Findings of the study overall: Dominance of the CD3+CD56-NKG2C+ fraction by these clonotypes also held in several donors. Dominant NKG2C+ clonotypes made up roughly 1.0-8% of CD8+ T cells in roughly six donors.

Points on this clonotype: The antigen remains undetermined.

The authors generated TCR beta cDNA through 5'RACE template switching with UMIs. After re-calling the 5' RACE reads, TCRdb lists one entry per CDR3 protein, DNA absent. This sample contains hundreds of thousands of distinct CDR3 sequences. The CDR3 is made up of 11 amino acids. Germline CDR1 reads DFQATT; CDR2 reads SNEGSKA (reference sequence). The rearrangement joins TRBV20-1 to TRBJ2-7; the TCRdb call, TRBD2, lacks DNA for checking. This receptor was obtained from a man aged 18 to 70 in good health. The sample comprised blood T cells: a sorted CD56 or NKG2C T cell subset, CD4+ or CD8+ T cells, or bulk PBMC T cells (not recorded which). The CDR3 here is CSARDPSRCYF.